The rows below give T cell receptor beta chains drawn from one sample of a study of cytomegalovirus exposure and HLA in healthy donors. Using immunoSEQ multiplex PCR, the repertoire was profiled, and TCRdb retains in-frame clones only, with some absent. The profile shows 150,000 or so clones, approximately 80% of them singletons. What was sequenced was PBMCs. The receptors derive from a man aged 25 to 45 in good health and CMV-seropositive. The CDR3 runs from the conserved cysteine through the conserved F or W. The D gene is left open where the match is weak. A clone size is listed for some rows: how often the clone was seen (once, few, many), or a class if it is expanded.

. TRBJ2-3 TRBV29-1 TRBD2 TGCAGCGTTGATGACGGGAGGGCCCTCGATACGCAGTATTTT CSVDDGRALDTQYF
. TRBJ1-1 TRBV29-1 . TGCAGCGTTGAGCCAGGTATGAACACTGAAGCTTTCTTT CSVEPGMNTEAFF
few TRBJ1-4 TRBV10-3 . TGTGCCATCAGCCCTGGGAGTACAACTAATGAAAAACTGTTTTTT CAISPGSTTNEKLFF
. TRBJ1-1 TRBV7-3 TRBD1 TGTGCCAGCGGACAGGGGACGGGCACTGAAGCTTTCTTT CASGQGTGTEAFF
. TRBJ1-5 TRBV18 TRBD1 TGTGCCAGCTCTCCAGGACAGGGTGGGATTAGCAATCAGCCCCAGCATTTT CASSPGQGGISNQPQHF
. TRBJ1-5 TRBV30 . TGTGCCTGGAGTGTAGTACGGGGGGCCGGCAATCAGCCCCAGCATTTT CAWSVVRGAGNQPQHF
. TRBJ2-1 TRBV19 TRBD2 TGTGCCAGTAGTAGTCCTTTGCGGGAGGTAACCTACAATGAGCAGTTCTTC CASSSPLREVTYNEQFF
few TRBJ2-7 TRBV4-2 . TGTGCCAGCAGCCACGGTCACGGGCAGGGCGAGCAGTACTTC CASSHGHGQGEQYF
. TRBJ2-1 TRBV2 TRBD2 TGTGCCAGCAGTGACTCCACTAGCGGGAGGGGGGAGCAGTTCTTC CASSDSTSGRGEQFF
few TRBJ1-1 TRBV5-1 TRBD1 TGCGCCAGCAGCTTGGAGGGGGACAGTGAAGCTTTCTTT CASSLEGDSEAFF
. TRBJ2-7 TRBV7-2 . TGTGCCAGCAGCTTAGGGACAAACTACGAGCAGTACTTC CASSLGTNYEQYF
once TRBJ2-1 TRBV13 . TGTGCCAGCAGCGGGGCTACGTTGGCGATCCAACGCAATGAGCAGTTCTTC CASSGATLAIQRNEQFF
once TRBJ1-4 TRBV28 TRBD1 TGTGCCAGCAGTTTAGGGGGGACAGGGGGCACTAATGAAAAACTGTTTTTT CASSLGGTGGTNEKLFF
few TRBJ2-7 TRBV4-2 TRBD2 TGTGCCAGCAGCCGCTCCGGGACTAGCCAACACTACGAGCAGTACTTC CASSRSGTSQHYEQYF
. TRBJ2-7 TRBV7-9 . TGTGCCAGCAGCTCACCTATCACGAGCGCCTCCTACGAGCAGTACTTC CASSSPITSASYEQYF
. TRBJ2-2 TRBV7-2 . TGTGCCAGCAGCACTACATATCGTAGAGGGCGAACCGGGGAGCTGTTTTTT CASSTTYRRGRTGELFF
. TRBJ2-7 TRBV10-3 TRBD1 TGTGCCATTGGACAGGGGGGCTACGAGCAGTACTTC CAIGQGGYEQYF
. TRBJ1-1 TRBV11-3 . TGTGCCAGCAGCTCCTTTTCGAACACTGAAGCTTTCTTT CASSSFSNTEAFF
. TRBJ2-6 TRBV28 TRBD1 TGTGCCAGCAGTTTATGGTTTTCGGACAGGGGGCGTGCTGGGGCCAACGTCCTGACTTTC CASSLWFSDRGRAGANVLTF
. TRBJ1-1 TRBV7-3 . TGTGCCAGCAGCTCCAGGGCTTCGGCTGAAGCTTTCTTT CASSSRASAEAFF
few TRBJ2-7 TRBV5-1 TRBD2 TGCGCCAGCAGCTTGGAACTAGCGGGAGTCGAGCAGTACTTC CASSLELAGVEQYF
. TRBJ1-5 TRBV27 . TGTGCCAGCAGTTTCCTTCCAGGGAATCAGCCCCAGCATTTT CASSFLPGNQPQHF
. TRBJ2-7 TRBV7-9 . TGTTCCAGCAGCCCCCGAGGCTACGAGCAGTACTTC CSSSPRGYEQYF
. TRBJ2-5 TRBV20-1 . TGCAGTGCCGAGCTTCAAGAGACCCAGTACTTC CSAELQETQYF
few TRBJ2-3 TRBV4-2 . TGTGCCAGCAGCCCAAACGGTGCGGATACGCAGTATTTT CASSPNGADTQYF
few TRBJ2-3 TRBV5-4 . TGTGCCAGCAGCCGGGGGACAGATACGCAGTATTTT CASSRGTDTQYF
. TRBJ2-1 TRBV2 . TGTGCCAGCAGTGGGAGTAGTCAGTCCTACAATGAGCAGTTCTTC CASSGSSQSYNEQFF
. TRBJ2-7 TRBV12-5 TRBD2 TGTGCTAGTGGTTTGGAAGTGGGACTAGCGGGAGACCCCTACGAGCAGTACTTC CASGLEVGLAGDPYEQYF
. TRBJ2-7 TRBV10-3 . TGTGCCATCAGTGAAAACATTGCCTCCTACGAGCAGTACTTC CAISENIASYEQYF
. TRBJ1-5 TRBV28 . TGTGCCACGGGGAGCAATCAGCCCCAGCATTTT CATGSNQPQHF
. TRBJ1-2 TRBV27 TRBD1 TGTGCCAGCAGAACCGGGACAGGGGGGAGAAATAGCTACACCTTC CASRTGTGGRNSYTF
. TRBJ1-2 TRBV2 . TGTGCCATCCAGGGTTTCGTTGGTAACTATGGCTACACCTTC CAIQGFVGNYGYTF
once TRBJ2-7 TRBV7-2 TRBD2 TGTGCCAGCAGCTCCCGGACTAGCGGATCCTACGAGCAGTACTTC CASSSRTSGSYEQYF
. TRBJ2-4 TRBV28 TRBD2 TGTGCCAGCAGTGAAACTAGCGGGAGTGTCGGACCAATTCAGTACTTC CASSETSGSVGPIQYF
. TRBJ2-3 TRBV6-5 . TGTGCCAGCAGTTTGGGAGACTCGCAGTATTTT CASSLGDSQYF
. TRBJ2-3 TRBV6-6 TRBD2 TGTGCCAGCAGTAGACTAGCGGGCACAGATACGCAGTATTTT CASSRLAGTDTQYF
. TRBJ1-5 TRBV19 TRBD1 TGTGCCAGTAGTACTGGACAGGGTTTTTCTTTCCATCAGCCCCAGCATTTT CASSTGQGFSFHQPQHF